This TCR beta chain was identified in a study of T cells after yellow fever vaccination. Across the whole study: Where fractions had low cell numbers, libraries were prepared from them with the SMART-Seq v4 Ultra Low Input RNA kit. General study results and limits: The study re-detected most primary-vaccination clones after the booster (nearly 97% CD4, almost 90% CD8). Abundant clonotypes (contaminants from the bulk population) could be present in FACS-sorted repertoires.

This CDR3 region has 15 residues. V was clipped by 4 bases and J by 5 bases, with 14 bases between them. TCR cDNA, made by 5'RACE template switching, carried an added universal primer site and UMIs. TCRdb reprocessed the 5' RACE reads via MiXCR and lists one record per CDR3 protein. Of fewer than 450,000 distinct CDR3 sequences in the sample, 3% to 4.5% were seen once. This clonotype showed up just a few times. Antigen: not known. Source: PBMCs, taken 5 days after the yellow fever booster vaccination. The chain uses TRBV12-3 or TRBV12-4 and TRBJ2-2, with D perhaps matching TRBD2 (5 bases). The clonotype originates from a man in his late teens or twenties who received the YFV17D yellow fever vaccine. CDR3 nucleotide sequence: TGTGCCAGCAGTTGGGTCGGGGTCGGAACCGGGGAGCTGTTTTTT. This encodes CASSWVGVGTGELFF.